A single sample is the source of the 17 T cell receptor beta chains below, sequenced in a study of blood T cell repertoires in COVID-19 (dated by TCRdb to the early 2020s). The library was obtained by the immunoSEQ multiplex PCR assay. In its TCRdb copy, this immuneACCESS table keeps in-frame sequences only and misses some clones. Where compared with another copy, unresolved V genes explain less than half of these, and the others have no known cause. The sample yields 200,000 to 300,000 clones; 81% were counted once. The ten most abundant clones make up roughly 7.9% of the sample. The sample taken for sequencing was peripheral blood. Every receptor here comes from a woman of 80 years or more with acute or convalescent COVID-19.

The rearrangement joins TRBV2 to TRBJ2-1, with 9 bases lining up with TRBD2. The CDR3 sequence is 15 residues long. V gave up 6 bases and J gave up 10 bases; unmatched junction bases: 13. CDR1 SNHLY and CDR2 FYNNEI come from the germline V gene. The CDR3 DNA reads TGTGCCAGCAGCGGGACTAGCCGCCTGATGCGGGAGCAGTTCTTC. Amino acid sequence: CASSGTSRLMREQFF.

The chain joins TRBV19 to TRBJ1-6, with a possible D match to TRBD1 (6 bases). The length of the CDR3 is 16 residues. The V end was cut by 3 bases, the J end by 8 bases, with 17 bases between. The germline V gene encodes CDR1 LNHDA and CDR2 SQIVND (reference sequence). CDR3 DNA: TGTGCCAGTAGTATTGTTTCGGGACATATGGATTCACCCCTCCACTTT. Encoded protein: CASSIVSGHMDSPLHF.

In its sample, this clone was seen once. The V call is TRBV2, the J call TRBJ1-6; maybe TRBD1 (5 bases). Germline CDR1 SNHLY, CDR2 FYNNEI. V gave up 6 bases and J gave up 0 bases, with 21 bases separating them. The CDR3 is 19 amino acids. As DNA, the CDR3 is TGTGCCAGCAGCATAGGAGACGGCAGGGAAAGCTCCTATAATTCACCCCTCCACTTT. It is translated as CASSIGDGRESSYNSPLHF. Looking up the rest from reference TRBV2 and TRBJ1-6 gives the full variable domain: EPEVTQTPSHQVTQMGQEVILRCVPISNHLYFYWYRQILGQKVEFLVSFYNNEISEKSEIFDDQFSVERPDGSNFTLKIRSTKLEDSAMYFCASSIGDGRESSYNSPLHFGNGTRLTVT.

This clone was seen a handful of times. V usage is TRBV27 and J usage is TRBJ1-5; 12 positions agree with TRBD1. The CDR3 loop spans 15 amino acids. The V segment lost 5 bases and the J segment 6 bases; nucleotides outside the gene matches: 5. Germline CDR1 reads MNHEY; CDR2 reads SMNVEV (reference sequence). CDR3 nucleotide sequence: TGTGCCAGCAGTGGGGGGACAGGGGGCTTTCAGCCCCAGCATTTT. It codes for CASSGGTGGFQPQHF.

V is TRBV6-2 or TRBV6-3 and J is TRBJ2-7; TRBD2 aligns across 11 bases. Trimming cost V 5 bases and J 6 bases; bases outside gene matches: 12. There are 16 residues in the CDR3. Germline V gene data show CDR1 as MNHEY and CDR2 as SVGEGT. CDR3 region: CASSAHSGRAGGEQYF. The CDR3 bases are TGTGCCAGCAGTGCCCATAGCGGGAGGGCCGGAGGCGAGCAGTACTTC.

This chain uses TRBV11-2 with TRBJ2-2; the D gene is possibly TRBD1 (5 bases). CDR1 is SGHAT, CDR2 FQNNGV, per germline. CDR3 size: 13 residues. V was shortened by 4 bases and J by 4 bases, with 7 bases between the two germline ends. The CDR3 DNA follows: TGTGCCAGCAGCTCAGGGCCCACCGGGGAGCTGTTTTTT. Translation gives CASSSGPTGELFF.

The count of this clone is one. CDR3 residues: CASKDLSRIPSSYNSPLHF. CDR3 sequence (DNA): TGTGCCAGTAAAGACCTCTCCAGGATACCGAGCTCCTATAATTCACCCCTCCACTTT. The genes are TRBV19 and TRBJ1-6; D not certain. The germline V gene encodes CDR1 LNHDA and CDR2 SQIVND (reference sequence). This CDR3 has 19 residues. The V and J ends lost 7 bases and 0 bases respectively, with 22 bases between them.

The J gene is TRBJ2-1, the V gene TRBV5-6, with D possibly being TRBD2 (6 bases). CDR1 and CDR2 (germline): SGHDT, YYEEEE. The V gene lost 0 bases and the J gene lost 6 bases, with 19 bases spanning the gap. CDR3 length: 17 residues. The CDR3 sequence: CASSLEPILGGGNEQFF. DNA for the CDR3: TGTGCCAGCAGCTTGGAGCCGATTCTTGGGGGAGGCAATGAGCAGTTCTTC.

For this clone: Different DNA sequences within this sample yield the same CDR3. This chain connects TRBV19 to TRBJ2-3, with TRBD2 as a possible D gene (6 bases). V lost 3 bases to trimming and J lost 0 bases, with 10 bases between them. This CDR3 has 15 amino acids. The germline V gene encodes CDR1 LNHDA and CDR2 SQIVND (reference sequence). The CDR3 sequence: CASSIGAGSTDTQYF. CDR3 in DNA: TGTGCCAGTAGTATCGGGGCGGGGAGCACAGATACGCAGTATTTT.

The rearrangement links TRBV19 to TRBJ2-1, with D possibly being TRBD1 (8 bases). Trimming shortened V by 5 bases and J by 7 bases, and 18 bases separated the two germline ends. Per the germline V gene, CDR1 is LNHDA and CDR2 is SQIVND (reference sequence). This CDR3 has 15 residues. The CDR3 loop is CASSPLGQGLNEQFF. The CDR3 DNA follows: TGTGCCAGTAGTCCTCTCGGACAGGGACTAAATGAGCAGTTCTTC.

The chain is built from TRBV3-1 (or the pseudogene TRBV3-2) and TRBJ1-4, with TRBD1 matching 7 bases. Germline V CDR1 and CDR2: LGHDT, YNNKEL (reference sequence). This CDR3 comprises 14 residues. Unmatched junction bases numbered 4, after V lost 4 bases and J lost 5 bases. The CDR3 here is CASSPDRRNEKLFF. Here the CDR3 DNA reads TGTGCCAGCAGCCCGGACAGGCGGAATGAAAAACTGTTTTTT.

V usage is TRBV9 and J usage is TRBJ1-1; TRBD1 might be the D (6 bases). Germline V gene sequence: CDR1 SGDLS, CDR2 YYNGEE. This CDR3 contains 16 residues. V was pared by 3 bases and J by 3 bases, with 18 bases between. This chain's CDR3 is CASSGGTPSGDTEAFF. CDR3 nucleotide sequence: TGTGCCAGCAGCGGAGGGACACCTTCTGGGGACACTGAAGCTTTCTTT.

The chain uses TRBV27 and TRBJ2-3; tentatively, D is TRBD2 (7 bases). The CDR3 is 15 residues long. Trimming stripped 3 bases from V and 2 bases from J, with 12 bases between. CDR1 is MNHEY, CDR2 SMNVEV, per germline (reference sequence). In DNA, the CDR3 is TGTGCCAGCAGTTTCTCGGGGGGCTTCACAGATACGCAGTATTTT. Protein sequence: CASSFSGGFTDTQYF.

V and J are TRBV5-1 and TRBJ2-6, with TRBD1 matching 8 bases. CDR1 and CDR2 from the germline V gene are SGHRS and YFSETQ. J was trimmed by 0 bases and V by 0 bases; bases with no gene match: 5. This CDR3 is 18 amino acids long. The CDR3 is CASSLVQGVISGANVLTF. The CDR3 DNA sequence: TGCGCCAGCAGCTTGGTACAGGGGGTAATCTCTGGGGCCAACGTCCTGACTTTC.

The chain has TRBV5-1 and TRBJ2-7, with D possibly TRBD1 on 6 matching bases. The CDR3 runs 15 residues. Germline V CDR1 and CDR2: SGHRS, YFSETQ. Trimming shortened V by 2 bases and J by 7 bases, and 19 bases separated the two germline ends. This chain's CDR3 is CASSFLTTGSEEQYF. The CDR3, as DNA: TGCGCCAGCAGCTTCCTCACAACAGGGTCAGAAGAGCAGTACTTC.

CDR3 coding DNA: TGTGCCAGCAGTGAAGGGGCCGAAGCTTTCTTT. Protein sequence: CASSEGAEAFF. The chain joins TRBV6-1 to TRBJ1-1; no firm D call. V was cut by 1 base and J by 8 bases, with 5 bases left in between. This CDR3 has 11 residues. In germline, CDR1 is MNHNS, CDR2 SASEGT.

V and J are TRBV27 and TRBJ1-2; 10 nucleotides agree with TRBD1. Looked up from germline, CDR1 is MNHEY and CDR2 is SMNVEV (reference sequence). V lost 5 bases and J lost 3; bases outside the gene matches: 9. The CDR3 is 16 residues long. This chain's CDR3 is CASSRDRGGGYYGYTF. The CDR3 bases are TGTGCCAGCAGTCGGGACAGGGGAGGGGGGTACTATGGCTACACCTTC.